Presented here are 4 T cell receptor beta chains from one specimen sequenced in a study of spatial heterogeneity in lung cancer (dated by TCRdb to about 2019). Per the publication, the time point label means: sample taken at primary tumor resection. Without any cell sorting, TCR sequencing was performed on whole RNA extracted either from tumor and nontumor lung tissue or from cryopreserved PBMC samples. Library construction relied on 5' RACE. Sequenced on a NextSeq 500. Starting from the raw public reads, TCRdb applied fastp trimming at Q25, assembled clones with MiXCR and retained in-frame beta chains. Rows with one shared CDR3 protein collapse into an entry with the most common genes and DNA. The sample table records thousands of distinct CDR3 sequences; less than 20% of these occur just once. Clones ranked in the top ten supply around 18% of the sample. Sequencing used PBMCs, obtained at surgery. Source of these receptors: a female donor with early-stage non-small cell lung cancer.

This clonotype was detected only a few times. This chain links TRBV4-1 with TRBJ1-5; a possible D gene is TRBD1 (6 bases). Trimming took off 0 bases at V and 2 bases at J, with 17 bases between the two ends. This CDR3 has 18 residues. Germline values: CDR1 MGHRA, CDR2 YSYEKL. CDR3 in amino acids: CASSQERGALAGNQPQHF. CDR3 in DNA: TGCGCCAGCAGCCAAGAACGGGGGGCTCTGGCGGGCAATCAGCCCCAGCATTTT.

This chain links TRBV6-5 with TRBJ2-7; 13 positions agree with TRBD2. The V gene's germline CDR1 is MNHEY and CDR2 SVGAGI. The CDR3 length is 14 residues. V shed 6 bases and J 6 bases; nucleotides not matched to a gene: 5. The DNA of the CDR3 is TGTGCCAGCAGAGGACTAGCGGGAGTTGGCGAGCAGTACTTC. Amino acid sequence: CASRGLAGVGEQYF.

This clonotype was detected a few times. This rearrangement joins TRBV9 to TRBJ2-2, with D perhaps matching TRBD2 (5 bases). The CDR3 consists of 12 residues. The germline gives CDR1 SGDLS, CDR2 YYNGEE. V was clipped by 4 bases and J by 4 bases, with 5 bases between them. The CDR3 DNA sequence: TGTGCCAGCAGCCGGGGCACCGGGGAGCTGTTTTTT. Translation gives CASSRGTGELFF.

By proportion, this clonotype is medium-sized (0.01 to 0.1%). The chain employs TRBV7-8 and TRBJ2-3, with 7 bases aligning to TRBD2. The germline CDR1 and CDR2 sequences are SGHVS and FQNEAQ. With 5 bases clipped from V and 2 bases from J, the junction kept 13 bases outside the gene matches. This CDR3 has 17 amino acids. Here the CDR3 DNA reads TGTGCCAGCAGCCCGCCGGGACTAACAAGATTCACAGATACGCAGTATTTT. It specifies CASSPPGLTRFTDTQYF.